Listed here are 14 T cell receptor beta chains from one sample, sequenced in a study of cytomegalovirus exposure and HLA in healthy donors. The study ran its PCR with 60 Vbeta and 13 Jbeta primers. Libraries were prepared by immunoSEQ multiplex PCR; TCRdb keeps only in-frame clonotypes and omits some of them. The sample has about 110,000 clones; 74% are singletons. The sequenced material came from PBMCs. The origin of the receptors is a woman aged 40 to 49 in good health and CMV-seropositive.

V gene TRBV7-3 combines with J gene TRBJ1-2, with D maybe TRBD1 (5 bases). Per germline, CDR1 SGHTA and CDR2 FQGTGA. CDR3 size: 14 residues. Between the trimmed V and J ends, which lost 5 bases and 5 bases, there was a span of 15 bases. The CDR3 nucleotides are TGTGCCAGCAGCCCAGCTGGGGGAGGGTATGGCTACACCTTC. The encoded protein is CASSPAGGGYGYTF.

The chain joins TRBV5-4 to TRBJ2-7; TRBD1 matches at 9 bases. Losses at the gene ends were 4 bases for V and 2 bases for J; bases not matched to a gene: 1. Germline lookup yields CDR1 SGHNT and CDR2 YYREEE (reference sequence). The CDR3 runs to 13 residues. Here the CDR3 DNA reads TGTGCCAGCAGCCGACAGGGGGCCTACGAGCAGTACTTC. Its protein product is CASSRQGAYEQYF.

This chain links TRBV7-2 with TRBJ2-4, with a tentative D call TRBD2 (6 bases). The CDR3 is 16 residues long. Trimming removed 3 bases from V and 9 bases from J, with 21 bases in between. Per germline, CDR1 SGHTA and CDR2 FQGNSA. The CDR3 is CASSFIADSSDGIQYF. The CDR3 nucleotides are TGTGCCAGCAGCTTCATAGCGGACTCAAGCGATGGCATTCAGTACTTC.

This clone was recorded a few times. The chain uses TRBV2 and TRBJ2-5; the match to TRBD1 covers 9 bases. CDR3 length: 15 amino acids. Looked up from germline, CDR1 is SNHLY and CDR2 is FYNNEI. With V trimmed by 5 bases and J by 2 bases, 6 bases remained unmatched. This CDR3 reads CASSIRTGEQETQYF. In nucleotides, the CDR3 is TGTGCCAGCAGTATTCGGACAGGGGAACAAGAGACCCAGTACTTC.

The chain joins TRBV18 to TRBJ2-5; no clear D. From germline, CDR1 is KGHSH and CDR2 LQKENI. The length of the CDR3 is 12 residues. V was cut by 5 bases and J by 5 bases, with 9 bases left in between. The CDR3, as DNA: TGTGCCAGCTCAATCTCAGCGGAGACCCAGTACTTC. Translated, it gives CASSISAETQYF. Full variable domain (rest looked up from reference TRBV18 and TRBJ2-5): NAGVMQNPRHLVRRRGQEARLRCSPMKGHSHVYWYRQLPEEGLKFMVYLQKENIIDESGMPKERFSAEFPKEGPSILRIQQVVRGDSAAYFCASSISAETQYFGPGTRLLVL.

The chain combines TRBV27 with TRBJ1-5, with D unresolved. Trimming took off 4 bases at V and 2 bases at J, with 6 bases between the two ends. This CDR3 is built from 13 residues. The germline V gene encodes CDR1 MNHEY and CDR2 SMNVEV (reference sequence). The CDR3 sequence: CASSWAGNQPQHF. The CDR3 bases are TGTGCCAGCAGTTGGGCAGGCAATCAGCCCCAGCATTTT.

The J gene is TRBJ2-1, the V gene TRBV5-1; maybe TRBD2 (6 bases). The CDR3 has 16 amino acids. V lost 1 base, J lost 2 bases, and 13 bases lay in between. Looked up from germline, CDR1 is SGHRS and CDR2 is YFSETQ. CDR3 in DNA: TGCGCCAGCAGCTTGCCTGTCTCGGGGGCCTACAATGAGCAGTTCTTC. Its protein is CASSLPVSGAYNEQFF.

The chain is built from TRBV5-1 and TRBJ2-5; a weak D match, TRBD1 (5 bases). Trimming stripped 0 bases from V and 4 bases from J, with 13 bases between. CDR1 is SGHRS and CDR2 is YFSETQ in the germline V gene. CDR3 length: 15 residues. CDR3 in amino acids: CASSLGQPARETQYF. The CDR3 bases are TGCGCCAGCAGCTTGGGACAGCCCGCCAGAGAGACCCAGTACTTC.

The rearrangement joins TRBV4-2 to TRBJ1-1, with D maybe TRBD1 (5 bases). Germline V gene data show CDR1 as LGHNA and CDR2 as YNFKEQ. The CDR3 contains 13 residues. The ends were cut back, 0 bases at V and 4 bases at J, with 6 bases in the middle. CDR3 sequence reads: CASSQDGGTEAFF. The DNA for the CDR3 is TGTGCCAGCAGCCAAGACGGGGGCACTGAAGCTTTCTTT.

CDR3 coding DNA: TGTGCCATCAGTGAAGGGAGCAGGGGGCTCTCACCCCTCCACTTT. Encoded protein: CAISEGSRGLSPLHF. The chain carries TRBV10-3 and TRBJ1-6, with TRBD1 matching over 8 bases. This CDR3 spans 15 amino acids. V shed 3 bases and J 10 bases; nucleotides not matched to a gene: 8. The germline gives CDR1 ENHRY, CDR2 SYGVKD.

The chain is built from TRBV7-8 and TRBJ1-5, with 8 bases matching TRBD1. The CDR3 runs 15 residues. V gave up 5 bases and J gave up 12 bases; unmatched junction bases: 15. CDR1 is SGHVS, CDR2 FQNEAQ, per germline. CDR3 residues: CASSPDRAEYWRQHF. CDR3 sequence (DNA): TGTGCCAGCAGCCCGGACAGGGCGGAATATTGGCGCCAGCATTTT. Combining the CDR3 with reference TRBV7-8 and TRBJ1-5 gives the whole variable domain GAGVSQSPRYKVAKRGQDVALRCDPISGHVSLFWYQQALGQGPEFLTYFQNEAQLDKSGLPSDRFFAERPEGSVSTLKIQRTQQEDSAVYLCASSPDRAEYWRQHFGDGTRLSIL.

The chain couples TRBV7-2 to TRBJ2-3; 12 positions agree with TRBD2. This CDR3 has 17 residues. Germline CDR1 SGHTA, CDR2 FQGNSA. Germline trimming cut 4 bases from V and 5 bases from J; bases unmatched to any gene: 10. The CDR3 DNA reads TGTGCCAGCAGCTCCCTTTTAGGACTAGCGGGGAAAGATACGCAGTATTTT. Protein sequence: CASSSLLGLAGKDTQYF.

The chain links TRBV5-5 to TRBJ1-2, with 7 bases matching TRBD1. The CDR3 totals 14 residues. The germline gives CDR1 SGHKS, CDR2 YYEKEE (reference sequence). V shed 5 bases, J shed 3 bases, and the junction held 7 bases outside the gene matches. For the CDR3, the DNA is TGTGCCAGCAGGAGGACCGGGACAGACTATGGCTACACCTTC. Translating gives CASRRTGTDYGYTF. Based on the CDR3 plus reference TRBV5-5 and TRBJ1-2, the full variable domain is DAGVTQSPTHLIKTRGQQVTLRCSPISGHKSVSWYQQVLGQGPQFIFQYYEKEERGRGNFPDRFSARQFPNYSSELNVNALLLGDSALYLCASRRTGTDYGYTFGSGTRLTVV.

This rearrangement joins TRBV27 to TRBJ2-7; 8 positions agree with TRBD1. CDR1 is MNHEY and CDR2 is SMNVEV in the germline V gene (reference sequence). V was pared by 5 bases and J by 5 bases, with 8 bases of the junction left unmatched. The CDR3 consists of 14 residues. The CDR3 is CASSTGTGSNEQYF. In DNA form, the CDR3 reads TGTGCCAGCAGTACCGGGACAGGTTCAAACGAGCAGTACTTC.